The following is a T cell receptor beta chain sequence with its context. As originally analysed: Quantification of nucleated cells was approximated via reference gene primer amplification. Clones were read by immunoSEQ multiplex PCR, and TCRdb kept only the in-frame ones, dropping some. V and J calls and clone size follow that table, whereas D and trimming were derived from the DNA. Of approximately 250,000 clones listed, roughly 90% are singletons. This sample was taken from a study of blood T cell repertoires in COVID-19. Background on the study: The United States, Italy and Spain were the sources of the acute and convalescent COVID-19 samples. T cells, B-cell-depleted T cells, or PBMCs supplied cDNA or gDNA.

Sequenced input: peripheral blood. The receptor comes from a man aged 30-40 years with active or convalescent COVID-19.

The CDR3 loop reads CATDPTGYITYGYTF. For the CDR3, the DNA is TGTGCCACGGACCCGACAGGGTATATCACCTATGGCTACACCTTC. The chain joins TRBV19 to TRBJ1-2; 7 nucleotides line up with TRBD1. Germline CDR1 reads LNHDA; CDR2 reads SQIVND (reference sequence). V lost 10 bases, J lost 4 bases, and 15 bases stayed unmatched. The length of the CDR3 is 15 residues.